These 32 T cell receptor beta chains were all obtained from the same sample, sequenced in a study of type 1 regulatory T cells. In TCRdb, the reads were re-called with MiXCR into one record per CDR3 protein. The table lists some 100,000 distinct CDR3 sequences, around a third of them singletons. Sample: CD4+ T cells, either the whole sample or a sorted fraction (not recorded which). Every receptor here comes from a human donor in good health.

The V and J genes are TRBV5-1 and TRBJ2-1; 9 bases are a match to TRBD2. CDR1 and CDR2 (germline): SGHRS, YFSETQ. The CDR3 extends over 14 amino acids. V trimming: 2 bases; J trimming: 6 bases; junction bases outside the gene matches: 3. The CDR3 protein is CASSFRLAANEQFF. The CDR3, as DNA: TGCGCCAGCAGCTTCCGACTAGCGGCCAATGAGCAGTTCTTC.

V usage is TRBV6-5 and J usage is TRBJ1-1; D uncertain. The V gene lost 7 bases and the J gene lost 6 bases, with 18 bases spanning the gap. The germline gives CDR1 MNHEY, CDR2 SVGAGI. The CDR3 runs 14 residues. DNA for the CDR3: TGTGCCAGCACCCTATCCCTGGGGAGGGCTGAAGCTTTCTTT. Residues: CASTLSLGRAEAFF.

The chain has TRBV7-8 and TRBJ1-6, with 7 nucleotides matching TRBD1. V lost 3 bases to trimming and J lost 7 bases; unmatched junction nucleotides: 6. This CDR3 is built from 15 residues. CDR1 is SGHVS, CDR2 FQNEAQ, per germline. CDR3 sequence: CASSFTGVDNSPLHF. The CDR3 DNA follows: TGTGCCAGCAGCTTTACAGGGGTTGACAATTCACCCCTCCACTTT.

This clonotype came up a few times. This chain joins TRBV19 and TRBJ2-5; D is perhaps TRBD2 (6 bases). Germline lookup yields CDR1 LNHDA and CDR2 SQIVND (reference sequence). This CDR3 has 13 residues. The V and J ends lost 6 bases and 3 bases respectively, with 11 bases between them. In DNA, the CDR3 is TGTGCCAGTAGAACACCGGGAGAAGAGACCCAGTACTTC. This gives the protein CASRTPGEETQYF.

This clonotype has just a few counts. This chain joins TRBV7-9 and TRBJ2-3; 10 bases are a match to TRBD2. The CDR3 totals 15 residues. The germline V gene encodes CDR1 SEHNR and CDR2 FQNEAQ (reference sequence). V trimming: 5 bases; J trimming: 3 bases; junction bases outside the gene matches: 5. In DNA, the CDR3 is TGTGCCAGCAGCACCCTAGCGGGAGTTACAGATACGCAGTATTTT. Its translation: CASSTLAGVTDTQYF.

This clonotype occurred a few times. The chain uses TRBV29-1 and TRBJ2-2; 8 nucleotides line up with TRBD1. Germline V lookup: CDR1 SQVTM, CDR2 ANQGSEA. Losses at the gene ends were 8 bases for V and 5 bases for J; bases not matched to a gene: 16. The CDR3 sequence is 16 residues long. The CDR3 coding sequence is TGCAGCTGTCAGACAGGGGCCTCGAGGGTTACCGGGGAGCTGTTTTTT. It encodes CSCQTGASRVTGELFF.

This clonotype occurred a few times. This chain joins TRBV28 and TRBJ2-3, with D uncertain. The CDR3 is made up of 12 amino acids. Germline loops: CDR1 MDHEN, CDR2 SYDVKM. V was clipped by 2 bases and J by 8 bases, with 8 bases between them. The DNA for the CDR3 is TGTGCCAGCAGTTTACCAGCGAGTACGCAGTATTTT. Residues: CASSLPASTQYF.

This chain links TRBV6-1 with TRBJ2-5; 7 positions match TRBD1. Germline V gene lookup returns CDR1 MNHNS and CDR2 SASEGT. V trimming: 7 bases; J trimming: 1 base; junction bases outside the gene matches: 6. This CDR3 contains 14 residues. CDR3 residues: CASIRTGLQETQYF. The DNA for the CDR3 is TGTGCCAGCATCCGGACAGGACTCCAAGAGACCCAGTACTTC.

This clonotype has only a few counts. This chain links TRBV20-1 with TRBJ2-1; D tentatively fits TRBD1 or TRBD2 (5 bases each). CDR1 and CDR2 from the germline V gene are DFQATT and SNEGSKA (reference sequence). Between the trimmed V and J ends, which lost 5 bases and 7 bases, there was a span of 15 bases. The CDR3 consists of 13 residues. The CDR3 nucleotides are TGCAGTGCTTCCGGGACCCTATGGAATGAGCAGTTCTTC. Translated, it gives CSASGTLWNEQFF.

The CDR3 region has the DNA TGTGCCAGCAGTCGTAGAGGGTCGGCCGCCGGGGAGCTGTTTTTT. Translation: CASSRRGSAAGELFF. The chain joins TRBV6-2 or TRBV6-3 to TRBJ2-2, with a possible D match to TRBD2 (5 bases). The CDR3 has 15 amino acids. The germline V gene encodes CDR1 MNHEY and CDR2 SVGEGT. Trimming cost V 5 bases and J 6 bases, with 16 bases left between them.

There are a few counts of this clonotype. The gene calls are TRBV5-1 and TRBJ2-2; either TRBD1 or TRBD2 may fit D (5 bases each). From germline, CDR1 is SGHRS and CDR2 YFSETQ. The CDR3 contains 14 residues. Trimming cost V 5 bases and J 7 bases, with 15 bases left between them. Written as DNA, the CDR3 is TGCGCCAGCAGTCCGGGACCGACTGACGGGGAGCTGTTTTTT. Translating it yields CASSPGPTDGELFF.

The sample holds one count of this clonotype. V gene TRBV27 combines with J gene TRBJ2-3; 7 positions agree with TRBD2. The CDR3 is 16 residues long. V trimming: 0 bases; J trimming: 4 bases; junction bases outside the gene matches: 7. Looked up from germline, CDR1 is MNHEY and CDR2 is SMNVEV (reference sequence). CDR3 loop: CASSLSGGRVADTQYF. The CDR3 DNA is TGTGCCAGCAGTTTATCGGGCGGGAGAGTTGCAGATACGCAGTATTTT.

Concerning this clonotype: A read error may be the cause here, since a much bigger clone is one base away. The V gene is TRBV7-2, the J gene TRBJ1-2; 9 bases fit TRBD1. The CDR3 runs 14 residues. Germline CDR1 reads SGHTA; CDR2 reads FQGNSA. The CDR3 protein is CASSSDRGLYGYAF. CDR3 sequence (DNA): TGTGCCAGCAGTTCGGACAGGGGCTTGTATGGCTACGCCTTC.

In nucleotides, the CDR3 is TGTGCCAGCCGCCCACAGCAGGGGCAATACAATGAGCAGTTCTTC. Protein sequence: CASRPQQGQYNEQFF. The rearrangement joins TRBV7-2 to TRBJ2-1; possibly TRBD1 for D (6 bases). Germline V gene lookup returns CDR1 SGHTA and CDR2 FQGNSA. Trimming stripped 8 bases from V and 4 bases from J, with 18 bases between. The CDR3 is 15 amino acids. The variable domain in full, with the rest retrieved from reference TRBV7-2 and TRBJ2-1, is GAGVSQSPSNKVTEKGKDVELRCDPISGHTALYWYRQSLGQGLEFLIYFQGNSAPDKSGLPSDRFSAERTGGSVSTLTIQRTQQEDSAVYLCASRPQQGQYNEQFFGPGTRLTVL.

There are many counts of this clonotype. This chain connects TRBV5-1 to TRBJ2-2; 11 bases agree with TRBD2. CDR3 length: 17 residues. With V trimmed by 4 bases and J by 5 bases, 10 bases remained unmatched. Germline V lookup: CDR1 SGHRS, CDR2 YFSETQ. The CDR3 loop is CASSHISGLAATGELFF. The CDR3 coding sequence is TGCGCCAGCAGCCATATCTCGGGACTAGCGGCGACCGGGGAGCTGTTTTTT.

This clonotype was seen a handful of times. The chain carries TRBV29-1 and TRBJ2-7; 11 bases are shared with TRBD1. Germline V lookup: CDR1 SQVTM, CDR2 ANQGSEA. This CDR3 is 13 amino acids long. The J segment lost 2 bases and the V segment lost 7 bases, leaving 4 bases of the junction unmatched. In nucleotides, the CDR3 is TGCAGCGCCGGACAGGGGGCCACCTACGAGCAGTACTTC. It is translated as CSAGQGATYEQYF.

This clonotype was seen a handful of times. J is TRBJ2-7 and V is TRBV7-3; D is unresolved. Trimming stripped 6 bases from V and 2 bases from J, with 17 bases between. The CDR3 loop spans 15 amino acids. Germline assignment: CDR1 SGHTA and CDR2 FQGTGA. As DNA, the CDR3 is TGTGCCAGCAGTTCAGTCATGGCCTCTACCTACGAGCAGTACTTC. Translation: CASSSVMASTYEQYF.

This clonotype was seen only once. The chain recombines TRBV15 with TRBJ2-3; no firm D call. Trimming took 0 bases from V and 6 from J, leaving 7 bases between them. CDR1 is LNHNV, CDR2 YYDKDF, per germline (reference sequence). This CDR3 has 13 amino acids. CDR3 DNA: TGTGCCACCAGCAGAGATGTTATCGATACGCAGTATTTT. Translation gives CATSRDVIDTQYF.

A few counts support this clonotype. V gene TRBV20-1 combines with J gene TRBJ2-1; D unclear. V lost 6 bases and J lost 3, with 15 bases in between. CDR3 length: 14 amino acids. CDR1 and CDR2 from the germline V gene are DFQATT and SNEGSKA (reference sequence). The CDR3, as DNA: TGCAGTGCGCTGGGAACTCCTAGCTACAATGAGCAGTTCTTC. It codes for CSALGTPSYNEQFF.

This chain links TRBV14 with TRBJ2-2; maybe TRBD1 (5 bases). The CDR3 extends over 16 amino acids. Germline V gene data show CDR1 as SGHDN and CDR2 as FVKESK. The V and J ends lost 1 base and 2 bases respectively, with 11 bases between them. As DNA, the CDR3 is TGTGCCAGCAGCCAAGGGGGCCTGGCAAACACCGGGGAGCTGTTTTTT. Residues: CASSQGGLANTGELFF.

This clonotype appeared many times. The chain employs TRBV5-1 and TRBJ2-1, with TRBD2 matching over 8 bases. The CDR3 sequence is 16 residues long. V was clipped by 5 bases and J by 0 bases; unmatched bases: 7. Germline assignment: CDR1 SGHRS and CDR2 YFSETQ. The CDR3 nucleotides read TGCGCCAGCAGGCGCAGCGGGAGAGGCTCCTACAATGAGCAGTTCTTC. It specifies CASRRSGRGSYNEQFF.

The genes are TRBV10-3 and TRBJ2-3; 9 bases are shared with TRBD2. CDR1 is ENHRY, CDR2 SYGVKD, per germline. The CDR3 length is 13 residues. V lost 9 bases to trimming and J lost 3 bases; unmatched junction nucleotides: 4. In DNA form, the CDR3 reads TGTGCCATTAGGACTAGCGCAACAGATACGCAGTATTTT. The encoded protein is CAIRTSATDTQYF.

This clonotype was detected only a few times. The chain links TRBV18 to TRBJ2-3; D is undetermined. This CDR3 contains 11 residues. Trimming removed 2 bases at V and 6 bases at J, with 3 bases between. From germline, CDR1 is KGHSH and CDR2 LQKENI. Written as DNA, the CDR3 is TGTGCCAGCTCACCAACCGATACGCAGTATTTT. Its translation: CASSPTDTQYF.

V usage is TRBV9 and J usage is TRBJ2-5, with no clear D. Germline CDR1 and CDR2: SGDLS and YYNGEE. The CDR3 covers 17 residues. Trimming cost V 0 bases and J 5 bases, with 20 bases left between them. For the CDR3, the DNA is TGTGCCAGCAGCGTAGCTACTTCGTCAGGCGTCGGGGAGACCCAGTACTTC. It is translated as CASSVATSSGVGETQYF.

V and J are TRBV4-3 and TRBJ2-2, with D hard to call. The V end was cut by 1 base, the J end by 1 base, with 4 bases between. CDR1 LGHNA and CDR2 YSLEER come from the germline V gene. The CDR3 has 14 residues. The CDR3 reads CASSQVWNTGELFF. In DNA, the CDR3 is TGCGCCAGCAGCCAAGTTTGGAACACCGGGGAGCTGTTTTTT.

The gene calls are TRBV20-1 and TRBJ2-5; D call uncertain. V was shortened by 6 bases and J by 3 bases, with 20 bases between the two germline ends. Germline CDR1 DFQATT, CDR2 SNEGSKA (reference sequence). This CDR3 has 15 amino acids. The CDR3 protein is CSATNPGPSEETQYF. In DNA form, the CDR3 reads TGCAGTGCCACAAATCCCGGGCCCTCAGAAGAGACCCAGTACTTC.

The rearrangement joins TRBV4-1 to TRBJ2-1; no firm D call. Germline V gives CDR1 MGHRA, CDR2 YSYEKL. This CDR3 region has 15 residues. V was pared by 3 bases and J by 5 bases, with 14 bases between. The CDR3, as DNA: TGCGCCAGCAGCCAGCTTCTCCGCGGCCACAATGAGCAGTTCTTC. Protein: CASSQLLRGHNEQFF.

This clonotype has more than one count but fewer than ten. V is TRBV5-1 and J is TRBJ2-1; D remains unclear. Between the trimmed V and J ends, which lost 0 bases and 6 bases, there was a span of 16 bases. The CDR3 is made up of 16 amino acids. Germline V gives CDR1 SGHRS, CDR2 YFSETQ. In DNA form, the CDR3 reads TGCGCCAGCAGCTTGGAGGACCAGAATCCTGGCAATGAGCAGTTCTTC. This codes for CASSLEDQNPGNEQFF.

This clonotype was seen only a few times. This chain uses TRBV5-1 with TRBJ2-2, with D uncertain. Germline-derived CDR1 and CDR2 are SGHRS and YFSETQ. Trimming shortened V by 5 bases and J by 5 bases, and 7 bases separated the two germline ends. The CDR3 has 12 residues. CDR3 bases: TGCGCCAGCAGTTCAGCGACCGGGGAGCTGTTTTTT. This translates into CASSSATGELFF.

This clonotype was seen a few times. The chain carries TRBV27 and TRBJ2-6, with D maybe TRBD1 (5 bases). The length of the CDR3 is 16 residues. Germline-derived CDR1 and CDR2 are MNHEY and SMNVEV (reference sequence). Trimming pared 4 bases from V and 1 base from J, leaving 11 bases between. The chain's CDR3 is CASSSRQSSGANVLTF. Written as DNA, the CDR3 is TGTGCCAGCAGTTCCCGACAGTCTTCTGGGGCCAACGTCCTGACTTTC.

The J gene is TRBJ2-7, the V gene TRBV7-9; D is possibly TRBD1 or TRBD2 (7 bases each). V was pared by 3 bases and J by 4 bases, with 16 bases between. Germline V gene sequence: CDR1 SEHNR, CDR2 FQNEAQ (reference sequence). This CDR3 spans 15 amino acids. This CDR3 reads CASSLRPQGGYEQYF. As DNA, the CDR3 is TGTGCCAGCAGCTTGCGGCCCCAGGGGGGGTACGAGCAGTACTTC.

This chain uses TRBV20-1 with TRBJ1-1; the D gene is possibly TRBD1 (6 bases). This CDR3 has 13 amino acids. Trimming took off 4 bases at V and 5 bases at J, with 14 bases between the two ends. Germline CDR1 DFQATT, CDR2 SNEGSKA (reference sequence). This CDR3 reads CSATRSRGTEAFF. The CDR3 nucleotides read TGCAGTGCTACAAGGAGCAGGGGAACTGAAGCTTTCTTT.